This T cell receptor beta chain was sequenced during a study of blood T cell repertoires in COVID-19. Across the study: Acute and convalescent COVID-19 specimens originated in the United States, Italy and Spain. T cells, B-cell-depleted T cells, or PBMCs supplied cDNA or gDNA.

This clone has a handful of counts. The CDR3 runs 14 residues. V dropped 5 bases and J dropped 10; count of bases not matched to a gene: 8. Germline V lookup: CDR1 SGHRS, CDR2 YFSETQ. Original processing methods: The assay estimated nucleated cells by amplifying reference gene primers. Profiled with immunoSEQ multiplex PCR; TCRdb holds only in-frame clones, not every one. That table gives V, J and clone size, and the DNA gave D and trimming. The top ten clones hold approximately 1.2% of a sample with over 200,000 clones, 92% of them seen once. This receptor was obtained from a man aged 25-40 years with acute or convalescent COVID-19. Input material: peripheral blood. The chain has TRBV5-1 and TRBJ1-6, with 8 bases fitting TRBD1. CDR3 coding DNA: TGCGCCAGCAGACCCGGACAGGGAGAGTCACCCCTCCACTTT. Amino acids: CASRPGQGESPLHF.